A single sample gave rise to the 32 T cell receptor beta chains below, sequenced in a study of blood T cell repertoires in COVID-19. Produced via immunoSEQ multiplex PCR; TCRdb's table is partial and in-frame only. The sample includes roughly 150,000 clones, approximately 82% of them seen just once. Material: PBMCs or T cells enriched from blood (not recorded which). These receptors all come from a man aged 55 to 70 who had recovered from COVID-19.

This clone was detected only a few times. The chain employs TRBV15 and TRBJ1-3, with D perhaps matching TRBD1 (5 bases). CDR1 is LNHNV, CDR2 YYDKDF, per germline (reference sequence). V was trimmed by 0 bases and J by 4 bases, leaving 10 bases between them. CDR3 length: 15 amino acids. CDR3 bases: TGTGCCACCAGCAGAGATCAGGGATCGGGAAACACCATATATTTT. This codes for CATSRDQGSGNTIYF.

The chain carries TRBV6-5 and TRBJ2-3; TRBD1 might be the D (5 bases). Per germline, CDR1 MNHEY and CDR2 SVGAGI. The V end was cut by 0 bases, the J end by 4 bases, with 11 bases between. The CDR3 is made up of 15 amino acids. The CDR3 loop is CASSYSWGIPDTQYF. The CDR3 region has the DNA TGTGCCAGCAGTTACTCGTGGGGCATTCCAGATACGCAGTATTTT.

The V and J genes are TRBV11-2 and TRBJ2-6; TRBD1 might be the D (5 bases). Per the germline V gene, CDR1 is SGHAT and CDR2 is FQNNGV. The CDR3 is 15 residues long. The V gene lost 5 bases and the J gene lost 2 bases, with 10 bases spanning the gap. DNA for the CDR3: TGTGCCAGCAGCCCCGACAGTACTGGGGCCAACGTCCTGACTTTC. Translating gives CASSPDSTGANVLTF. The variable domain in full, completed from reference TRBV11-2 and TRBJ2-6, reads EAGVAQSPRYKIIEKRQSVAFWCNPISGHATLYWYQQILGQGPKLLIQFQNNGVVDDSQLPKDRFSAERLKGVDSTLKIQPAKLEDSAVYLCASSPDSTGANVLTFGAGSRLTVL.

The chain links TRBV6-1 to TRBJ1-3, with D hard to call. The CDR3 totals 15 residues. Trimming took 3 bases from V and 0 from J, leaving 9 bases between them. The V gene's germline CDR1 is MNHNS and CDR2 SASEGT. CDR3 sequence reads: CASSESPSSGNTIYF. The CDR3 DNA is TGTGCCAGCAGTGAGAGTCCGAGCTCTGGAAACACCATATATTTT.

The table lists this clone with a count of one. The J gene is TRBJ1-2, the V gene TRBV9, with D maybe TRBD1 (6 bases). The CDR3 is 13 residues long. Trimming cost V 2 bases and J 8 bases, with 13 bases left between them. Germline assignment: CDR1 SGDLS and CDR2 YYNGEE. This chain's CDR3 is CASSVLGGRGYTF. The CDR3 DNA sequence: TGTGCCAGCAGCGTCCTGGGGGGGCGAGGCTACACCTTC.

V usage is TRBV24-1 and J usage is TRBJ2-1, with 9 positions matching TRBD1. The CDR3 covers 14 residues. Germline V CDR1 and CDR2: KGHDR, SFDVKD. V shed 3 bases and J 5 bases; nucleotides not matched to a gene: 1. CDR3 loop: CATSDRDRDNEQFF. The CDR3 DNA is TGTGCCACCAGTGATCGGGACAGGGACAATGAGCAGTTCTTC.

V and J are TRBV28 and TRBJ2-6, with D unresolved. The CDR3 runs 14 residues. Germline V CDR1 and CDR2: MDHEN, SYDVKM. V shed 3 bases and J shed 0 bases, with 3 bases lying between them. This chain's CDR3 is CASSFNSGANVLTF. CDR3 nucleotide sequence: TGTGCCAGCAGTTTTAACTCTGGGGCCAACGTCCTGACTTTC.

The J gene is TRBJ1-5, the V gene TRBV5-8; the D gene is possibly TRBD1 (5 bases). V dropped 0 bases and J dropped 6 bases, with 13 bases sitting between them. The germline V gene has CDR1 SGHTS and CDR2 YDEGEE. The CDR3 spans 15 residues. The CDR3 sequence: CASSLVGGTSQPQHF. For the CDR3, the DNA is TGTGCCAGCAGCTTGGTGGGGGGAACAAGTCAGCCCCAGCATTTT.

The CDR3 DNA follows: TGTGCCAGCAGCGCTCGCCGGAATCAGCCCCAGCATTTT. Translating it yields CASSARRNQPQHF. V usage is TRBV7-2 and J usage is TRBJ1-5; D not resolved. The CDR3 is 13 residues long. Germline V gene lookup returns CDR1 SGHTA and CDR2 FQGNSA. V gave up 5 bases and J gave up 4 bases, with 9 bases separating them.

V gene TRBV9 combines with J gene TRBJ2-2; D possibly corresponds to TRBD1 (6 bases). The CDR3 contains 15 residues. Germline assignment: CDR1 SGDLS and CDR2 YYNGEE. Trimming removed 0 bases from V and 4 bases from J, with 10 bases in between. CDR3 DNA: TGTGCCAGCAGCGTAGGGCAGGGGATCACCGGGGAGCTGTTTTTT. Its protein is CASSVGQGITGELFF.

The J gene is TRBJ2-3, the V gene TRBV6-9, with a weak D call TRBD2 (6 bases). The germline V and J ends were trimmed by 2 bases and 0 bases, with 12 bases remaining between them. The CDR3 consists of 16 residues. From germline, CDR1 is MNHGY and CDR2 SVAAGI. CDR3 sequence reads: CASSYSGPTSTDTQYF. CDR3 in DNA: TGTGCCAGCAGTTATAGCGGGCCAACTAGCACAGATACGCAGTATTTT.

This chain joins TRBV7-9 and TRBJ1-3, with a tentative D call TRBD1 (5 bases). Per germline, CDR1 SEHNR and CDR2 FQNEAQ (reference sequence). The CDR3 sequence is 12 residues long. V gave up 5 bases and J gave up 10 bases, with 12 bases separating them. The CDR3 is CASSLRVSTIYF. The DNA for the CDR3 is TGTGCCAGCAGCCTCAGGGTTTCGACCATATATTTT.

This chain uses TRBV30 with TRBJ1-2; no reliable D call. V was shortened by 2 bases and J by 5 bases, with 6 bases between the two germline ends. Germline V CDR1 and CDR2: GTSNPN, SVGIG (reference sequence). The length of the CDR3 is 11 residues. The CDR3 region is CAWSSSYGYTF. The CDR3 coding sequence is TGTGCCTGGAGTTCTTCGTATGGCTACACCTTC.

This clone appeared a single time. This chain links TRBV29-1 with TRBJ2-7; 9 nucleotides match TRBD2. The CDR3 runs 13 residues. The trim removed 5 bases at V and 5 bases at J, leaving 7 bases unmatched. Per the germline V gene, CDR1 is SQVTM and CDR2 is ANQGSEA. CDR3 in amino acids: CSVSKTSGNEQYF. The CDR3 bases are TGCAGCGTTTCCAAGACTAGCGGAAACGAGCAGTACTTC.

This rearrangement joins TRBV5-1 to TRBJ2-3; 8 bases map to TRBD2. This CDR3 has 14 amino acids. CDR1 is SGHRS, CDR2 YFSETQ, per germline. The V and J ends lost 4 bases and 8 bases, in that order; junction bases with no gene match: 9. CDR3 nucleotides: TGCGCCAGCAGCACCAAAAGCGGGAGTGTTACGCAGTATTTT. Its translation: CASSTKSGSVTQYF.

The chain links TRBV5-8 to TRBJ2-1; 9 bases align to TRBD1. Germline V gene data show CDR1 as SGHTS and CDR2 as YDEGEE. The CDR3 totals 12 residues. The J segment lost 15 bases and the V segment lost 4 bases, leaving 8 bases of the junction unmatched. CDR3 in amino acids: CASSIWRDRVFF. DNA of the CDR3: TGTGCCAGCAGCATCTGGCGGGACAGGGTGTTCTTC.

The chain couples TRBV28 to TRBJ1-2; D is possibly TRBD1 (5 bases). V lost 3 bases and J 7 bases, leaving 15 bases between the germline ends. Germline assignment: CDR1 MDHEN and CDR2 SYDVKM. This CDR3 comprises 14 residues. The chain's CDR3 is CASSLGGSTGGYTF. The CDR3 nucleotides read TGTGCCAGCAGTTTGGGGGGATCCACGGGTGGCTACACCTTC.

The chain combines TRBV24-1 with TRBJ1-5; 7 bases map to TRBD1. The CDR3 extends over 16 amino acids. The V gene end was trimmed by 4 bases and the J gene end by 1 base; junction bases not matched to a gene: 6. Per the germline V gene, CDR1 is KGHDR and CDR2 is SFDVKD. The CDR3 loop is CATSDPATGSNQPQHF. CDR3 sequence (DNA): TGTGCCACCAGTGACCCCGCGACAGGGAGCAATCAGCCCCAGCATTTT.

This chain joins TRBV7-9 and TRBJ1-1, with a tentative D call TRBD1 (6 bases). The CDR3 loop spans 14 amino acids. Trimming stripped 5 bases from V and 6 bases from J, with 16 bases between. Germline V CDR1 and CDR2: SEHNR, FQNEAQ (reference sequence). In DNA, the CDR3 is TGTGCCAGCAGCCCGGGGGGCAGCGACCCTGAAGCTTTCTTT. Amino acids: CASSPGGSDPEAFF.

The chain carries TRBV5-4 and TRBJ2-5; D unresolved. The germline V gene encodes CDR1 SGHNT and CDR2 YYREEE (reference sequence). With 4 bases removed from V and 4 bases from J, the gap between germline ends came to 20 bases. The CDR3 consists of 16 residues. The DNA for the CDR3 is TGTGCCAGCAGCATGAATCTGGCTAGAGAGGCAGAGACCCAGTACTTC. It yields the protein CASSMNLAREAETQYF.

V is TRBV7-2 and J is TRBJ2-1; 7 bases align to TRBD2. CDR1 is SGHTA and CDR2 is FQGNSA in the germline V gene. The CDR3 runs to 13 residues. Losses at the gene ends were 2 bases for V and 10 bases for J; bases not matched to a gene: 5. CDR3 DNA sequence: TGTGCCAGCAGCTTAAGTTTCGGGGGGGAGCAGTTCTTC. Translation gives CASSLSFGGEQFF.

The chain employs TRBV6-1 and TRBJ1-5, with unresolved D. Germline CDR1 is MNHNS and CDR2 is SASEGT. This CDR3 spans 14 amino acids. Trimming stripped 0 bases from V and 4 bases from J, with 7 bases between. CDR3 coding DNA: TGTGCCAGCAGTGAAGCGCCGGGGAATCAGCCCCAGCATTTT. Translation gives CASSEAPGNQPQHF.

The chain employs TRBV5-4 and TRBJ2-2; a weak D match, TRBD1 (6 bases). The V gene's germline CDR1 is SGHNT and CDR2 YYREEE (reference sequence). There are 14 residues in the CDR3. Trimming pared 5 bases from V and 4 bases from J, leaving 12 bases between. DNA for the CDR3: TGTGCCAGCAGATCGGACAGCTTCACCGGGGAGCTGTTTTTT. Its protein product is CASRSDSFTGELFF.

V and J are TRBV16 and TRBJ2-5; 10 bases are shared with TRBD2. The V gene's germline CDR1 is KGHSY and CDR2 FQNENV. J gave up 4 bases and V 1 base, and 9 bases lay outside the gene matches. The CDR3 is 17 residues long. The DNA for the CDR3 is TGTGCCAGCAGCCAATTTATTCCTAGCGGGAGCAGAGAGACCCAGTACTTC. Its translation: CASSQFIPSGSRETQYF.

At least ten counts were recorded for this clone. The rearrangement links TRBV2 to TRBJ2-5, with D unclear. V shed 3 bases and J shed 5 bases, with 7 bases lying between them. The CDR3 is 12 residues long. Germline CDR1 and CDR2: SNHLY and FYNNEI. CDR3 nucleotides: TGTGCCAGCAGTGAGCTCGGGGAGACCCAGTACTTC. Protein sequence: CASSELGETQYF.

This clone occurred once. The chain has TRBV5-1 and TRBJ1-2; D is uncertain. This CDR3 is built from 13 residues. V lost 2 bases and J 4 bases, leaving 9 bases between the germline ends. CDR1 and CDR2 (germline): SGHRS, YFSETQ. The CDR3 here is CASSFHFTYGYTF. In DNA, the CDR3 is TGCGCCAGCAGCTTTCACTTCACCTATGGCTACACCTTC.

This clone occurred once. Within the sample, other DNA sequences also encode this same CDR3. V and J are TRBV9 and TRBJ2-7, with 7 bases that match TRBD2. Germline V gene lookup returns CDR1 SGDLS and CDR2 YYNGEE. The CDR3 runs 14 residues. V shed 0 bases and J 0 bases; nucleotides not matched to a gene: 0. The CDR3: CASSVGGSSYEQYF. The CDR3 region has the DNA TGTGCCAGCAGCGTAGGCGGGAGCTCCTACGAGCAGTACTTC.

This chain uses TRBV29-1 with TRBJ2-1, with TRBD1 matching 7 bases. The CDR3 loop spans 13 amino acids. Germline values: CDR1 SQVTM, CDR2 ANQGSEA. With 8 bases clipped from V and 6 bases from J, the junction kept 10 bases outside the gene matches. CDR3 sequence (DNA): TGCAGCCAGGGACAGTCGCCTCGCAATGAGCAGTTCTTC. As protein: CSQGQSPRNEQFF.

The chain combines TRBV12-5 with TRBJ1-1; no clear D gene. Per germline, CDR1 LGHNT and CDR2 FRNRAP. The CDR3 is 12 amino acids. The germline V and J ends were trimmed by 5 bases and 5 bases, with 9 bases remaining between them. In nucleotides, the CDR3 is TGTGCTAGTGGTACTGGAGGGACTGAAGCTTTCTTT. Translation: CASGTGGTEAFF.

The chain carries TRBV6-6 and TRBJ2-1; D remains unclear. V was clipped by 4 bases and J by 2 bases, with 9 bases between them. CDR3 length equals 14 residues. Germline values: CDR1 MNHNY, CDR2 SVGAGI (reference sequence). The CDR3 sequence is CASSLSGTYNEQFF. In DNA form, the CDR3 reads TGTGCCAGCAGTTTAAGTGGCACCTACAATGAGCAGTTCTTC.

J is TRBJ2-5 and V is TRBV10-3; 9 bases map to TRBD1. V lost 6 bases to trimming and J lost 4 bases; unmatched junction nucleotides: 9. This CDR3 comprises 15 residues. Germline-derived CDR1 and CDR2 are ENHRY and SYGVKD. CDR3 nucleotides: TGTGCCATCAGCAACCCGGGACAGGGTACAGAGACCCAGTACTTC. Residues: CAISNPGQGTETQYF.

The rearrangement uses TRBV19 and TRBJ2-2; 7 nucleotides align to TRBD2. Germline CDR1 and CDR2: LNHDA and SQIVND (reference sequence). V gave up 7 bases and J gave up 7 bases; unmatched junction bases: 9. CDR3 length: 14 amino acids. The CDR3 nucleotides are TGTGCCAGTACCGGACTAGAGAACGACGGGGAGCTGTTTTTT. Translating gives CASTGLENDGELFF.